This TCR beta chain was captured by sequencing in a study of monozygotic twins with inflammatory bowel disease. Study conclusions and caveats: It was in IBD patients that TCRbeta diversity (inverse Simpson) was lower than in healthy co-twins. No difference was seen in repertoire similarity between concordant and discordant twins, possibly from limited power.

Germline V gene data show CDR1 as ENHRY and CDR2 as SYGVKD. This CDR3 has 15 amino acids. For this clonotype: Its antigen is as yet unknown.

Generation of cDNA took place in eight separate reactions per sample. Through template switching, UMIs that included a 6-nucleotide sample barcode were added. TCRdb reanalyzed the 5' RACE reads and collapses them to one entry per CDR3 protein, without DNA. The sample includes 150,000 to 200,000 distinct CDR3 sequences. This receptor was taken from a human donor with ulcerative colitis or Crohn's disease, or a healthy co-twin of an affected twin (not recorded which). The chain has TRBV10-3 and TRBJ2-3; TCRdb designates TRBD1, a call that cannot be tested without DNA. Specimen: blood. CDR3 region: CAISASGAEPNTQYF.